Shown below are 17 T cell receptor beta chains from a single sample sequenced in a study of regulatory T cells in long-lasting Graves disease. Arm-PCR of CDR3 regions and iRepertoire HTBI primers were the basis on which TCR beta libraries were built. TCRdb called the multiplex PCR reads again in MiXCR, with one record for every CDR3 protein. The sample has over 200,000 distinct CDR3 sequences, approximately 20% seen once. As to time point: newly diagnosed GD, antithyroid drugs for less than 3 months. Preparation of the TCR library used RNA extracted from PBMCs. The source material was peripheral blood mononuclear cells (PBMCs), sampled at new diagnosis, from a patient treated with antithyroid drugs. All receptors come from a female donor with Graves disease.

The rearrangement uses TRBV6-2 or TRBV6-3 and TRBJ2-1; no definite D call. This CDR3 is 16 amino acids long. Trimming removed 2 bases from V and 6 bases from J, with 17 bases in between. Germline V gene lookup returns CDR1 MNHEY and CDR2 SVGEGT. Here the CDR3 reads CASSYQARTLCNEQFF. In nucleotides, the CDR3 is TGTGCCAGCAGTTACCAAGCCCGGACGCTCTGCAATGAGCAGTTCTTC.

At least ten counts were recorded for this clonotype. The chain has TRBV30 and TRBJ1-2, with 10 bases that match TRBD1. CDR3 length: 16 amino acids. Germline V gene lookup returns CDR1 GTSNPN and CDR2 SVGIG (reference sequence). The trim removed 3 bases at V and 8 bases at J, leaving 15 bases unmatched. DNA for the CDR3: TGTGCCTGGAGCCCTAAGCGTGGGACAGGGGTGCAAGGCTACACCTTC. Its protein is CAWSPKRGTGVQGYTF.

There are many counts of this clonotype. The chain employs TRBV6-1 and TRBJ1-1; D possibly corresponds to TRBD1 (5 bases). V was clipped by 6 bases and J by 3 bases, with 17 bases between them. Germline values: CDR1 MNHNS, CDR2 SASEGT. There are 15 residues in the CDR3. The CDR3 DNA sequence: TGTGCCAGCAGCCGGGGCCTGGAGGGTTACACTGAAGCTTTCTTT. Translation gives CASSRGLEGYTEAFF.

Many counts were recorded for this clonotype. The rearrangement joins TRBV2 to TRBJ2-3, with D maybe TRBD2 (7 bases). Germline V gives CDR1 SNHLY, CDR2 FYNNEI. The germline V and J ends were trimmed by 2 bases and 2 bases, with 11 bases remaining between them. The CDR3 totals 15 residues. CDR3 sequence: CASSERGAPTDTQYF. The CDR3 bases are TGTGCCAGCAGTGAACGGGGGGCGCCCACAGATACGCAGTATTTT.

This clonotype occurred many times. This chain links TRBV9 with TRBJ1-4; 7 nucleotides line up with TRBD1. V dropped 3 bases and J dropped 8; count of bases not matched to a gene: 7. This CDR3 region has 14 residues. The germline gives CDR1 SGDLS, CDR2 YYNGEE. CDR3 DNA: TGTGCCAGCAGCGGAGACAGGGTAGGCGAAAAACTGTTTTTT. Translation: CASSGDRVGEKLFF.

This clonotype occurred many times. This chain links TRBV5-1 with TRBJ2-2, with D unclear. Germline CDR1 reads SGHRS; CDR2 reads YFSETQ. V gave up 0 bases and J gave up 10 bases, with 10 bases separating them. The CDR3 consists of 13 residues. CDR3 amino acids: CASSLVSAEELFF. The CDR3 DNA is TGCGCCAGCAGCTTGGTTTCCGCGGAGGAGCTGTTTTTT.

Concerning this clonotype: A far larger clone is only one base removed, so a read error is likely. V is TRBV6-2 or TRBV6-3 and J is TRBJ2-7; 10 nucleotides align to TRBD1. Looked up from germline, CDR1 is MNHEY and CDR2 is SVGEGT. The CDR3 is made up of 15 amino acids. J was trimmed by 7 bases and V by 5 bases; bases with no gene match: 11. The CDR3 reads CASSPDRGVVNEQYF. CDR3 nucleotide sequence: TGTGCCAGCAGTCCGGACAGGGGGGTGGTCAATGAGCAGTACTTC.

V is TRBV2 and J is TRBJ2-5; tentatively, D is TRBD2 (6 bases). The CDR3 covers 15 residues. CDR1 SNHLY and CDR2 FYNNEI come from the germline V gene. The V and J ends lost 6 bases and 5 bases respectively, with 19 bases between them. DNA for the CDR3: TGTGCCAGCAGAAAGACTAGGACGGGGCCCGAGACCCAGTACTTC. Translating gives CASRKTRTGPETQYF.

This clonotype was counted many times. This chain connects TRBV3-1 to TRBJ1-4; no firm D call. CDR1 is LGHDT and CDR2 is YNNKEL in the germline V gene (reference sequence). This CDR3 is 16 amino acids long. Trimming left V 0 bases short and J 2 bases short, with 10 bases between. The CDR3 sequence: CASSQELILTNEKLFF. The CDR3 bases are TGTGCCAGCAGCCAAGAGTTGATTTTGACTAATGAAAAACTGTTTTTT.

This clonotype was counted ten times or more. The V call is TRBV6-4, the J call TRBJ2-3, with 14 nucleotides matching TRBD2. This CDR3 has 16 amino acids. Trimming removed 6 bases from V and 5 bases from J; junction bases left unmatched: 7. Per germline, CDR1 MRHNA and CDR2 SNTAGT. CDR3 residues: CASSKGLAGAGDTQYF. DNA of the CDR3: TGTGCCAGCAGCAAGGGACTAGCGGGAGCTGGAGATACGCAGTATTTT.

This clonotype was detected only a few times. This may arise from a read error, as a much more abundant clone is one base away. The chain has TRBV29-1 and TRBJ2-5, with unresolved D. The V gene's germline CDR1 is SQVTM and CDR2 ANQGSEA. The CDR3 extends over 14 amino acids. The DNA of the CDR3 is TGCAGCGTTGGGGGAATACCGCCCCAAGGGACCCAGTACTTC. Translated, it gives CSVGGIPPQGTQYF.

A remark on this clonotype: Sequence at one end of the junction differs from germline and may be a read error. The V gene is TRBV20-1, the J gene TRBJ1-1; unclear D gene. This CDR3 is built from 13 residues. The germline gives CDR1 DFQATT, CDR2 SNEGSKA (reference sequence). For the CDR3, the DNA is TGCAGTCCCTTTCTATCGTTAGGCACTGAAGCTTCCTTT. Amino acids: CSPFLSLGTEASF.

This clonotype was seen at least ten times. V and J are TRBV3-1 and TRBJ2-7; TRBD2 agrees at 14 bases. The germline V gene has CDR1 LGHDT and CDR2 YNNKEL (reference sequence). The CDR3 contains 16 residues. The ends lost 7 bases at V and 1 base at J; junction bases unmatched: 6. CDR3 DNA sequence: TGTGCCAGCACCCTTGGGACTAGCGGGAGATCCTACGAGCAGTACTTC. Amino acids: CASTLGTSGRSYEQYF.

This clonotype was picked up many times. V and J are TRBV19 and TRBJ1-1; the D gene is possibly TRBD1 (5 bases). The V and J ends lost 7 bases and 1 base respectively, with 13 bases between them. The germline V gene encodes CDR1 LNHDA and CDR2 SQIVND (reference sequence). This CDR3 has 14 amino acids. The CDR3 DNA is TGTGCCAGTACCCCCGGACATTCGAACACTGAAGCTTTCTTT. It specifies CASTPGHSNTEAFF.

This clonotype appeared a single time. Here the CDR3 reads CAWTPGQGVTGELFF. In DNA, the CDR3 is TGTGCCTGGACCCCGGGACAGGGTGTTACCGGGGAGCTGTTTTTT. The chain couples TRBV30 to TRBJ2-2; 9 bases line up with TRBD1. CDR1 GTSNPN and CDR2 SVGIG come from the germline V gene (reference sequence). V dropped 4 bases and J dropped 5; count of bases not matched to a gene: 8. The CDR3 spans 15 residues.

At least ten counts were recorded for this clonotype. The CDR3 region has the DNA TGTGCCAGCGCTCCGGCAGGGTCCCACGAGCAGTACTTC. Amino acids: CASAPAGSHEQYF. The rearrangement uses TRBV12-3 or TRBV12-4 and TRBJ2-7, with D tentatively TRBD1 (5 bases). V gave up 8 bases and J gave up 5 bases, with 16 bases separating them. This CDR3 region has 13 residues.

This clonotype was detected ten times or more. The chain uses TRBV28 and TRBJ2-3, with 8 bases matching TRBD1. The ends lost 5 bases at V and 4 bases at J; junction bases unmatched: 11. The CDR3 extends over 16 amino acids. Germline lookup yields CDR1 MDHEN and CDR2 SYDVKM. CDR3 protein: CASSPHGQGLPDTQYF. CDR3 nucleotide sequence: TGTGCCAGCAGTCCCCATGGACAGGGTTTACCAGATACGCAGTATTTT. The whole variable domain, filled in from reference TRBV28 and TRBJ2-3, reads DVKVTQSSRYLVKRTGEKVFLECVQDMDHENMFWYRQDPGLGLRLIYFSYDVKMKEKGDIPEGYSVSREKKERFSLILESASTNQTSMYLCASSPHGQGLPDTQYFGPGTRLTVL.